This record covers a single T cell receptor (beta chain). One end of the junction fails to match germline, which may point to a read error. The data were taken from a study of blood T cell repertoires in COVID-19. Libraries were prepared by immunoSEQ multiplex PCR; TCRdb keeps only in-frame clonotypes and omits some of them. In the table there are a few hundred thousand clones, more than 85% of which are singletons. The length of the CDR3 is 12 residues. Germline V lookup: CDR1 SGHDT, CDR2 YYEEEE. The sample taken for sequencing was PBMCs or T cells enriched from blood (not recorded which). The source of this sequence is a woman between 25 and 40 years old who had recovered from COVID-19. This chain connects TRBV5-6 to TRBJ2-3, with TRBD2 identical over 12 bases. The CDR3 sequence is CASSLGLAGDNF. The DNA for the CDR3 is TGTGCCAGCAGCTTGGGACTAGCGGGAGACAATTTT. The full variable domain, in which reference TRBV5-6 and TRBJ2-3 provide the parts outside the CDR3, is DAGVTQSPTHLIKTRGQQVTLRCSPKSGHDTVSWYQQALGQGPQFIFQYYEEEERQRGNFPDRFSGHQFPNYSSELNVNALLLGDSALYLCASSLGLAGDNFGPGTRLTVL.